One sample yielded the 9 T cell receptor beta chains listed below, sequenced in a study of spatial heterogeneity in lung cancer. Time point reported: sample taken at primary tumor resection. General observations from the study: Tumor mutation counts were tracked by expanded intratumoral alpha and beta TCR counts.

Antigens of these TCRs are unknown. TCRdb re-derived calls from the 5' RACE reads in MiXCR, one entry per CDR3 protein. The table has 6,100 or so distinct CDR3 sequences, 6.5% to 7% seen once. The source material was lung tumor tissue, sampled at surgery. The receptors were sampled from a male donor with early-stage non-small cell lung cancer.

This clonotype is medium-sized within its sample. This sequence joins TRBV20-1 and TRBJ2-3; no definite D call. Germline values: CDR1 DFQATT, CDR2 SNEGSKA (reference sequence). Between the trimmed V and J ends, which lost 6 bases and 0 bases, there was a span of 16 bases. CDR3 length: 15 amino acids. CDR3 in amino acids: CSASSLRASTDTQYF. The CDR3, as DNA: TGCAGTGCAAGCTCACTCCGGGCCAGCACAGATACGCAGTATTTT.

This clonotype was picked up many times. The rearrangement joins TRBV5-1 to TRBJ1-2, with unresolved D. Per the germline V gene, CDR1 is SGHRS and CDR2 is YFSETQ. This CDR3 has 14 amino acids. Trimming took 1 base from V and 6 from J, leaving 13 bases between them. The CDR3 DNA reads TGCGCCAGCAGCTTGTCGGCGCACCTCGATGGCTACACCTTC. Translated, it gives CASSLSAHLDGYTF.

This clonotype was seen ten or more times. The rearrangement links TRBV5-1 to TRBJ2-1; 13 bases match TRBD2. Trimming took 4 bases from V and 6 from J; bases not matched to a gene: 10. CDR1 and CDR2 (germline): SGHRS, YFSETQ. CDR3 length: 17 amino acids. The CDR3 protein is CASSPSIRTSGGNEQFF. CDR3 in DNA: TGCGCCAGCAGCCCCTCGATACGGACTAGCGGGGGCAATGAGCAGTTCTTC.

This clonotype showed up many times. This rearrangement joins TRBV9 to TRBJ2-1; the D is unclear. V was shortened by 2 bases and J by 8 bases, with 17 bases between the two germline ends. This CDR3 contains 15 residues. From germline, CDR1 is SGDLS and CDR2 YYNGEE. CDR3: CASSVSQSAGDEQFF. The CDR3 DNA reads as TGTGCCAGCAGCGTTTCGCAGTCTGCTGGGGATGAGCAGTTCTTC.

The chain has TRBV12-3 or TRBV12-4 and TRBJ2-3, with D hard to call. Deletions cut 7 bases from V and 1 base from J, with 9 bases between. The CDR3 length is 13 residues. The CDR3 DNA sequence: TGTGCCAGCACCCCATGGGGCACAGATACGCAGTATTTT. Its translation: CASTPWGTDTQYF.

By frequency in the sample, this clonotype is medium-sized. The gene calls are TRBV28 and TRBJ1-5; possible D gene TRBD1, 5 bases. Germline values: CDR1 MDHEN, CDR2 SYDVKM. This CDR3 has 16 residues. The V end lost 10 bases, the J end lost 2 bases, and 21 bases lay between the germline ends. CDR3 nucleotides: TGTGCCACCCACCTACAGTGGGGGAAAGGCAATCAGCCCCAGCATTTT. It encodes CATHLQWGKGNQPQHF. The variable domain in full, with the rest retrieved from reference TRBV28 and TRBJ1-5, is DVKVTQSSRYLVKRTGEKVFLECVQDMDHENMFWYRQDPGLGLRLIYFSYDVKMKEKGDIPEGYSVSREKKERFSLILESASTNQTSMYLCATHLQWGKGNQPQHFGDGTRLSIL.

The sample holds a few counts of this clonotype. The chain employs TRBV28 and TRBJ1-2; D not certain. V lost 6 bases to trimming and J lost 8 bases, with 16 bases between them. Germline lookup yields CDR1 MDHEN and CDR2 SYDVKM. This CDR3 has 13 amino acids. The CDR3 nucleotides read TGTGCCAGCAGCCAAGACCAGACACGCGGCTACACCTTC. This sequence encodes CASSQDQTRGYTF.

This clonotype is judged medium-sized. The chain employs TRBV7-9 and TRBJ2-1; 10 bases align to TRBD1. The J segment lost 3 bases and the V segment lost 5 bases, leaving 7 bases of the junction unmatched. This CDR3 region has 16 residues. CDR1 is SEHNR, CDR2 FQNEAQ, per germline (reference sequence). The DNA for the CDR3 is TGTGCCAGCAGCCCTGGGACAGGGGCCCGCTACAATGAGCAGTTCTTC. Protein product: CASSPGTGARYNEQFF.

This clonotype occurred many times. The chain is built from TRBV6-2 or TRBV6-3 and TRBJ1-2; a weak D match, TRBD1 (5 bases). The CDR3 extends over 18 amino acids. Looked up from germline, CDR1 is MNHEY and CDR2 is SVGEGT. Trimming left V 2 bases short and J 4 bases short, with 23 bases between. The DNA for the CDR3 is TGTGCCAGCAGTTACGTGCAGGGCGGAGGAGAAAGAAGCTATGGCTACACCTTC. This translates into CASSYVQGGGERSYGYTF.